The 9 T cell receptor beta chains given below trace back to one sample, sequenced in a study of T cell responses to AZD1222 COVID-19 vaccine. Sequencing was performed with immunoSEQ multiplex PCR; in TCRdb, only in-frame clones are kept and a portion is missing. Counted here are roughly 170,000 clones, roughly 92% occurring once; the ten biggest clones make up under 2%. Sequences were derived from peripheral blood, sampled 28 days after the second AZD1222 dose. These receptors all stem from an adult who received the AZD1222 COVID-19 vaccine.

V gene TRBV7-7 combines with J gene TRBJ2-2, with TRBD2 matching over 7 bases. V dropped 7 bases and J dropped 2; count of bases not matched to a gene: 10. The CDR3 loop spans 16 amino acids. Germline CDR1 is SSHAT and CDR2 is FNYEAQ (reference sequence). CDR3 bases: TGTGCCAGCACCCCTTCATCGGGAGGAAACACCGGGGAGCTGTTTTTT. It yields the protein CASTPSSGGNTGELFF.

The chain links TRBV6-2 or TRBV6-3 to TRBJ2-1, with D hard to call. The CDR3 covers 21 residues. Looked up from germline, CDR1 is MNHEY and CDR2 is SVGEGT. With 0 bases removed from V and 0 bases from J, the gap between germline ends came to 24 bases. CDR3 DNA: TGTGCCAGCAGTTACTCGTTCGGACCAACCCAGCTGCTGAGCTCCTACAATGAGCAGTTCTTC. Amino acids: CASSYSFGPTQLLSSYNEQFF.

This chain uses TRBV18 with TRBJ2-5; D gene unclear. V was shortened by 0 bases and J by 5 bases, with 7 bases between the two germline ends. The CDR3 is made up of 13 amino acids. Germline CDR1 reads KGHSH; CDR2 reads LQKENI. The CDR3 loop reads CASSPPSGETQYF. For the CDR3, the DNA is TGTGCCAGCTCACCACCGTCGGGCGAGACCCAGTACTTC. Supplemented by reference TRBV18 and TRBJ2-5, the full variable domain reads NAGVMQNPRHLVRRRGQEARLRCSPMKGHSHVYWYRQLPEEGLKFMVYLQKENIIDESGMPKERFSAEFPKEGPSILRIQQVVRGDSAAYFCASSPPSGETQYFGPGTRLLVL.

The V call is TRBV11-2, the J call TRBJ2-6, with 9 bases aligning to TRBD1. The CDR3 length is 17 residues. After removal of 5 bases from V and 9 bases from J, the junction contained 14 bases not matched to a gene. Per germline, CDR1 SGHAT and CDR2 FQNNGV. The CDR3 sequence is CASSPRDRVGEDNVLTF. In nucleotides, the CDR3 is TGTGCCAGCAGCCCCCGGGACAGGGTGGGTGAAGACAACGTCCTGACTTTC.

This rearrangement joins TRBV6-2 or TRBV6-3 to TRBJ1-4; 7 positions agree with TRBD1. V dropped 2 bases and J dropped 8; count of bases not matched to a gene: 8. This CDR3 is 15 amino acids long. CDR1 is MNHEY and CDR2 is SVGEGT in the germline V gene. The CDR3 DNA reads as TGTGCCAGCAGTTACCCAGACAGGGTACACGAAAAACTGTTTTTT. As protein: CASSYPDRVHEKLFF.

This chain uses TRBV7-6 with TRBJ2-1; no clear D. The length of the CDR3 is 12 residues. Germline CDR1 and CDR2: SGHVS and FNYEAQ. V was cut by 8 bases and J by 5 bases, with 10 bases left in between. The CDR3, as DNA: TGTGCCAGCGAATCTTTCCACAATGAGCAGTTCTTC. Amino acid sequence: CASESFHNEQFF.

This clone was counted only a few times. CDR3 sequence reads: CATSTAGPPSNNEQFF. CDR3 nucleotide sequence: TGTGCCACCAGTACGGCAGGACCTCCTTCTAACAATGAGCAGTTCTTC. This chain uses TRBV24-1 with TRBJ2-1; D is ambiguous. Looked up from germline, CDR1 is KGHDR and CDR2 is SFDVKD. Trimming left V 6 bases short and J 5 bases short, with 19 bases between. The CDR3 is made up of 16 amino acids.

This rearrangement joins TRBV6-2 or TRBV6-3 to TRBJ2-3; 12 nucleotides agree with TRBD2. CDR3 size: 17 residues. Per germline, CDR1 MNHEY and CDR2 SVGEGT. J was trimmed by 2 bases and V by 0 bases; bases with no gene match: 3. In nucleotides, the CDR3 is TGTGCCAGCAGTTACTCGACTAGCGGGGGCTACACAGATACGCAGTATTTT. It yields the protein CASSYSTSGGYTDTQYF.

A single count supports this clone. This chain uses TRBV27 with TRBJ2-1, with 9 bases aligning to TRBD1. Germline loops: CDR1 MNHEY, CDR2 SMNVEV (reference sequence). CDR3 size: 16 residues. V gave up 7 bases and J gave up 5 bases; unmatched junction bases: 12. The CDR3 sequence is CASIPLDRGSDNEQFF. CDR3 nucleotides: TGTGCCAGCATACCACTCGACAGGGGGTCGGACAATGAGCAGTTCTTC.